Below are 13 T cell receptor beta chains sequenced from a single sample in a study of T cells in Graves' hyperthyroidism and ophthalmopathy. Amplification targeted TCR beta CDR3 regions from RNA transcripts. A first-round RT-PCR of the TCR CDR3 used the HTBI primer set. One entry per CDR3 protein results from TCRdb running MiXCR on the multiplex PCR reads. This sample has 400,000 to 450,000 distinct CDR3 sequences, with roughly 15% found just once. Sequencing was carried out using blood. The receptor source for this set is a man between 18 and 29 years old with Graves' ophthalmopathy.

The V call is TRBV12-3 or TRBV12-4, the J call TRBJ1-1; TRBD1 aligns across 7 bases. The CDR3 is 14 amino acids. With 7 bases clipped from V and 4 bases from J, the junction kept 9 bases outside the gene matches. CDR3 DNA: TGTGCCAGCAACCCCGGGACAGACAGCACTGAAGCTTTCTTT. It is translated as CASNPGTDSTEAFF.

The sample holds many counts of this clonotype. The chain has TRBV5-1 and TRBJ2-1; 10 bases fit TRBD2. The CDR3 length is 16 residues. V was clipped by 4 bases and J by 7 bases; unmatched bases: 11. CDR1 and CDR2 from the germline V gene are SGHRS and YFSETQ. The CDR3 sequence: CASSTERGGLENEQFF. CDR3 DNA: TGCGCCAGCAGCACTGAGCGGGGGGGCCTGGAAAATGAGCAGTTCTTC. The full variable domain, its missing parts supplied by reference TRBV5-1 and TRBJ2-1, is KAGVTQTPRYLIKTRGQQVTLSCSPISGHRSVSWYQQTPGQGLQFLFEYFSETQRNKGNFPGRFSGRQFSNSRSEMNVSTLELGDSALYLCASSTERGGLENEQFFGPGTRLTVL.

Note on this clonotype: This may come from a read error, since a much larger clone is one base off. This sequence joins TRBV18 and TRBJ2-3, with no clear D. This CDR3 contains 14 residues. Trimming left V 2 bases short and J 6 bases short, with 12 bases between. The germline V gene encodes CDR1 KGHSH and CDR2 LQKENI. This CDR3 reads CASSPNPPKDTQYF. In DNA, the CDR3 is TGTGCCAGCTCACCAAACCCCCCGAAGGATACGCAGTATTTT.

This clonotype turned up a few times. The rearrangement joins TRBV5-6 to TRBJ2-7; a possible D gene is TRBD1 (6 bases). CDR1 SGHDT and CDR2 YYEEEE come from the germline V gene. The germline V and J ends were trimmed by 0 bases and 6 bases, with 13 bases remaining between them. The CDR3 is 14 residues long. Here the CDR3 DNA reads TGTGCCAGCAGCTTGGCAACAGGGTACGGCGAGCAGTACTTC. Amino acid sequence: CASSLATGYGEQYF.

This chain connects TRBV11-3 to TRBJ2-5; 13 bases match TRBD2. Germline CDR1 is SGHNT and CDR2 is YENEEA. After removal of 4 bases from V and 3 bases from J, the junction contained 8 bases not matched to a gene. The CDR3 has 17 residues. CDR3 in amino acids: CASSSPTSGRAEETQYF. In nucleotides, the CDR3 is TGTGCCAGCAGCTCACCAACTAGCGGGAGGGCCGAAGAGACCCAGTACTTC.

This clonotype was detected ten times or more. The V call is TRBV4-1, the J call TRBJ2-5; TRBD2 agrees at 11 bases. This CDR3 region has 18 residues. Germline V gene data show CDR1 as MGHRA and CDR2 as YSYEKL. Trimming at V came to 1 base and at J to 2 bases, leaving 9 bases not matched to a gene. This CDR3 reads CASSQGWTSGHPQETQYF. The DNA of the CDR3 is TGCGCCAGCAGCCAAGGCTGGACTAGCGGGCATCCTCAAGAGACCCAGTACTTC.

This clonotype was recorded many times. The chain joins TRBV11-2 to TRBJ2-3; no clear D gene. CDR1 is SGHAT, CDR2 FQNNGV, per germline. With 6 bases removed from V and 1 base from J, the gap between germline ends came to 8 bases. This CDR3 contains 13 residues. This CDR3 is CASSRVRTDTQYF. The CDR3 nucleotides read TGTGCCAGCAGTCGAGTACGCACAGATACGCAGTATTTT.

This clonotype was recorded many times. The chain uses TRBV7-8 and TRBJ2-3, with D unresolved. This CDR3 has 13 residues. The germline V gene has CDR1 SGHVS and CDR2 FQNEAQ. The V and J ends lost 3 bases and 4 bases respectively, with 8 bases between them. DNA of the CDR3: TGTGCCAGCAGCTTCCCGGGCTCAGATACGCAGTATTTT. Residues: CASSFPGSDTQYF.

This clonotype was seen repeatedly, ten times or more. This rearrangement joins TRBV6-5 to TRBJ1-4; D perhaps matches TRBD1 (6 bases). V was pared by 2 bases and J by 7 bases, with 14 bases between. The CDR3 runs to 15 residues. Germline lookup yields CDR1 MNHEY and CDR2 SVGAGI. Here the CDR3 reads CASSYGGGRVEKLFF. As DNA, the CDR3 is TGTGCCAGCAGTTACGGAGGGGGGCGCGTTGAAAAACTGTTTTTT.

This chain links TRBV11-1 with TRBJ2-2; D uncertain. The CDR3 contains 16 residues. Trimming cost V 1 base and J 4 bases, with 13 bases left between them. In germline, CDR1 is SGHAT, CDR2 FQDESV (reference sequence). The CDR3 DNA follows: TGTGCCAGCAGCTTAGTTGGCGGCCTCCCCACCGGGGAGCTGTTTTTT. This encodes CASSLVGGLPTGELFF.

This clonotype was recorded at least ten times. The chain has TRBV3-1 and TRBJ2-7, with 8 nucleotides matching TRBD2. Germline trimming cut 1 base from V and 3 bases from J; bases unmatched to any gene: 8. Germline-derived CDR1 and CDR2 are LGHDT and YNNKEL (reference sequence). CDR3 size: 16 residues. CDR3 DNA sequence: TGTGCCAGCAGCCAAGCGGGAGCGGGAGTGGGCTACGAGCAGTACTTC. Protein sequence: CASSQAGAGVGYEQYF.

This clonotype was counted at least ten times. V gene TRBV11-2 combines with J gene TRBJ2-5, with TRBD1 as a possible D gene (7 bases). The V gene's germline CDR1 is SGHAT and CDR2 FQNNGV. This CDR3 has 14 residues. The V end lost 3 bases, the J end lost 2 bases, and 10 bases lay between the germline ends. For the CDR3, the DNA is TGTGCCAGCAGCTTCGCAGGGGGGCAAGAGACCCAGTACTTC. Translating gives CASSFAGGQETQYF.

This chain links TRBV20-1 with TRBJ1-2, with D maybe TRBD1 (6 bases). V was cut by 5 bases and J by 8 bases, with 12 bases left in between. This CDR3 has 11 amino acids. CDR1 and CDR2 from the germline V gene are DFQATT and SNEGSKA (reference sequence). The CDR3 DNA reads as TGCAGTGCTGGCAACAGGGAGGGCTACACCTTC. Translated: CSAGNREGYTF.